This TCR beta chain was identified in a study of T cell responses to AZD1222 COVID-19 vaccine. Study-wide results and limits: Nearly half of spike-specific TCRs reportedly go after variant regions that carry no mutations. Mapped onto spike, vaccine-associated CD4 TCRs spanned it and were dominant at 160-218 and 743-854. Spike-specific TCR breadth rose after two AZD1222 doses, and depth rose as well.

Comment on this clone: Its antigen is not identified.

The method was immunoSEQ multiplex PCR; TCRdb's version includes in-frame clones alone and lacks a portion of them. The sample carries about 100,000 clones, 80% to 90% recorded once. Germline-derived CDR1 and CDR2 are MNHEY and SVGAGI. V was pared by 3 bases and J by 3 bases, with 11 bases between. The CDR3 has 14 residues. The sample consisted of peripheral blood, taken on day 0 of MenACWY control vaccination. This sequence was found in an adult in good health. J is TRBJ1-2 and V is TRBV6-5, with a weak D call TRBD1 (5 bases). The CDR3 here is CASSYGREDYGYTF. CDR3 bases: TGTGCCAGCAGTTATGGCAGGGAGGACTATGGCTACACCTTC.